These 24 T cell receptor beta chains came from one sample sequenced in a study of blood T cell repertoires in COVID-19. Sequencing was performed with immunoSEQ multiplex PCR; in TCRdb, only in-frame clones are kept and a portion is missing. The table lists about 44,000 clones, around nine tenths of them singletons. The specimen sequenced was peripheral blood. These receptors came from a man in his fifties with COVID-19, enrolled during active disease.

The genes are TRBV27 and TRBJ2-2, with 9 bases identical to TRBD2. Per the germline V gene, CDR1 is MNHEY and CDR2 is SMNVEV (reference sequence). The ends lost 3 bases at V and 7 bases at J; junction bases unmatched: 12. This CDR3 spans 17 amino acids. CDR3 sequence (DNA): TGTGCCAGCAGTTTTTCACCTTGGACTAGCGATAACGGGGAGCTGTTTTTT. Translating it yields CASSFSPWTSDNGELFF.

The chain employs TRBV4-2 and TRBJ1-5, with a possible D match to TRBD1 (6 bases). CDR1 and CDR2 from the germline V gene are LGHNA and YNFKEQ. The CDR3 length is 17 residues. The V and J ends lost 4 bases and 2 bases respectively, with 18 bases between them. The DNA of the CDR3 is TGTGCCAGCAGCCGTGGGATCACAGGGAAGGGCAATCAGCCCCAGCATTTT. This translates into CASSRGITGKGNQPQHF.

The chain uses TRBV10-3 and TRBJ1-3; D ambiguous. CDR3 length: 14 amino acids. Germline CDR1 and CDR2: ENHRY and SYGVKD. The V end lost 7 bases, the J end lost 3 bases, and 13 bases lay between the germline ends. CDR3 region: CAITEDTIGNTIYF. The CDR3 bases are TGTGCCATCACCGAAGACACGATTGGAAACACCATATATTTT.

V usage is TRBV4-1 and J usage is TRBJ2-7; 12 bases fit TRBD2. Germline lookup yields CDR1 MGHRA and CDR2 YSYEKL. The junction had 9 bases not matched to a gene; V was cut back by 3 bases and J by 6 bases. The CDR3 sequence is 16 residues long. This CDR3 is CASSQIPGLAGREQYF. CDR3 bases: TGCGCCAGCAGCCAGATCCCCGGACTAGCGGGACGCGAGCAGTACTTC.

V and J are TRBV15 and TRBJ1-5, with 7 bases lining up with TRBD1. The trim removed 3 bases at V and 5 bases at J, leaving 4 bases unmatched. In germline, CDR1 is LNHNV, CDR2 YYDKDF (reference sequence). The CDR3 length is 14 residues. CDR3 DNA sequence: TGTGCCACCAGCAGGGGGGACAGCGATCAGCCCCAGCATTTT. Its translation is CATSRGDSDQPQHF.

CDR3 sequence: CASSSTGTGGGYTF. The CDR3 DNA reads as TGTGCCAGCAGCTCGACCGGGACAGGGGGTGGCTACACCTTC. V and J are TRBV7-2 and TRBJ1-2; 11 bases fit TRBD1. The V segment lost 4 bases and the J segment 7 bases; nucleotides outside the gene matches: 5. The CDR3 totals 14 residues. Germline V lookup: CDR1 SGHTA, CDR2 FQGNSA.

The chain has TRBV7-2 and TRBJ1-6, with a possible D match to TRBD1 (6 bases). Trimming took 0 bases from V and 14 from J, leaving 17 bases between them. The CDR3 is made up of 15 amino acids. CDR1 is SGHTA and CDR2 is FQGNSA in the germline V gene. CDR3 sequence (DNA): TGTGCCAGCAGCTTAGCTGGGACACCTTTTCAGTCCCTCCACTTT. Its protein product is CASSLAGTPFQSLHF.

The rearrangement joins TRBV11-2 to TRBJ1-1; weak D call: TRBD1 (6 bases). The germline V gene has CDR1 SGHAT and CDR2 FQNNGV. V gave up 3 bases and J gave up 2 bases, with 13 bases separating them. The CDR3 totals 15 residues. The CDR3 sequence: CASSFQGIFNTEAFF. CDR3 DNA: TGTGCCAGCAGCTTTCAGGGGATTTTCAACACTGAAGCTTTCTTT.

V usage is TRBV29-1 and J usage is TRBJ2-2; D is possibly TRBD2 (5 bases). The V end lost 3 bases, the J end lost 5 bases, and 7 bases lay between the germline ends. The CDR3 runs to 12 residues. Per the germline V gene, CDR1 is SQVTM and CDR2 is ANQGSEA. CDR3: CSVDSGTGELFF. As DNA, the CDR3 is TGCAGCGTTGACTCGGGGACCGGGGAGCTGTTTTTT.

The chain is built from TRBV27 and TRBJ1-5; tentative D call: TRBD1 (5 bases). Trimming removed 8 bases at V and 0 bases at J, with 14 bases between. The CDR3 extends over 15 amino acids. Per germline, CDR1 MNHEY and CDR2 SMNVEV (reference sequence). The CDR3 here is CASGLGLYSNQPQHF. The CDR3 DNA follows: TGTGCCAGCGGACTGGGACTTTATAGCAATCAGCCCCAGCATTTT.

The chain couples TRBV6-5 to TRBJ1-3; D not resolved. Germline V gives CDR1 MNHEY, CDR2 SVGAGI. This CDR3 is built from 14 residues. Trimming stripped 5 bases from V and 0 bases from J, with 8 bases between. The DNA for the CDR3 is TGTGCCAGCAGTCCGCGGTACTCTGGAAACACCATATATTTT. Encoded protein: CASSPRYSGNTIYF.

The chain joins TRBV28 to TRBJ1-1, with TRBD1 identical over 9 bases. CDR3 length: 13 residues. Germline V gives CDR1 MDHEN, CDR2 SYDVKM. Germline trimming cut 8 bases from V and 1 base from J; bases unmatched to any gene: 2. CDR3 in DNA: TGTGCCAGCCTGACAGGGGGGAACACTGAAGCTTTCTTT. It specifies CASLTGGNTEAFF.

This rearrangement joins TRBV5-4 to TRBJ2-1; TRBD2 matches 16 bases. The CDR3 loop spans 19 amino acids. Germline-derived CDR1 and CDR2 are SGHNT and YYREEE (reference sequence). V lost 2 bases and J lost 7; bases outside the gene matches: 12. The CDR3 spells CASSFGGAGTSGRGNEQFF. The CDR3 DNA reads TGTGCCAGCAGCTTCGGGGGAGCCGGGACTAGCGGGAGGGGGAATGAGCAGTTCTTC.

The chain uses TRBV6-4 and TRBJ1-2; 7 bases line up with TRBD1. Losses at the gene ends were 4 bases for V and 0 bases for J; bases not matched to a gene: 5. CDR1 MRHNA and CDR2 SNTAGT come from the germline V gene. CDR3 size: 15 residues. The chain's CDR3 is CASSVTGATNYGYTF. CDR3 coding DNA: TGTGCCAGCAGTGTAACAGGGGCTACTAACTATGGCTACACCTTC.

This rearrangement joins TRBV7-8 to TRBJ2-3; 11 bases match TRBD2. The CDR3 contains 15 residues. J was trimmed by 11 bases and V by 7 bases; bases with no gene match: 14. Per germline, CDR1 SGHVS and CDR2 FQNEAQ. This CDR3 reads CASKVGTSGGAGQYF. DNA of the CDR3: TGTGCCAGCAAGGTTGGGACTAGCGGTGGAGCAGGGCAGTATTTT.

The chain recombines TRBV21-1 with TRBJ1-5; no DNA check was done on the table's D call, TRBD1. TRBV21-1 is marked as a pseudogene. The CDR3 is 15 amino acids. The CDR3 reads CASSTTGAGNQPQHF. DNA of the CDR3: TGTGCCAGCAGCACAACAGGGGCGGGCAATCAGCCCCAGCATTTT.

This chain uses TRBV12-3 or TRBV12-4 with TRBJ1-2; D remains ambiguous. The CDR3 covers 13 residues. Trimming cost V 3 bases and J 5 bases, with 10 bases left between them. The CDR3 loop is CASSFFRSYGYTF. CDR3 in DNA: TGTGCCAGCAGTTTTTTCCGTTCGTATGGCTACACCTTC.

The CDR3: CATPSAGARGISYEQYF. CDR3 DNA: TGTGCCACCCCCTCCGCAGGGGCGCGTGGGATCTCCTACGAGCAGTACTTC. The chain joins TRBV24-1 to TRBJ2-7; D might be TRBD1 (6 bases). V was cut by 9 bases and J by 0 bases, with 23 bases left in between. CDR1 is KGHDR, CDR2 SFDVKD, per germline. The CDR3 loop spans 17 amino acids.

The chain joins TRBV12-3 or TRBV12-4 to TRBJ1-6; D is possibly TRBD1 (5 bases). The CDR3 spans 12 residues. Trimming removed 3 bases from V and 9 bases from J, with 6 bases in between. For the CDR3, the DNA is TGTGCCAGCAGTTTTAGGGGTTCACCCCTCCACTTT. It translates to CASSFRGSPLHF.

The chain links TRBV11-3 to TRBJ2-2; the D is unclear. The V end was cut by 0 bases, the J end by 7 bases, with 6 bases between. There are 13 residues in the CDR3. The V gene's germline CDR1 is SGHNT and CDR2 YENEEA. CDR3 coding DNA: TGTGCCAGCAGCTTAGATGGCTTCGGGGAGCTGTTTTTT. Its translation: CASSLDGFGELFF.

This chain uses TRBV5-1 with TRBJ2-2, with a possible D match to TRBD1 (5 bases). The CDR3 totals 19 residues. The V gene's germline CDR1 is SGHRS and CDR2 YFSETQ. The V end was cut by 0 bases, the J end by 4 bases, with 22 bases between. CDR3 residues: CASSLVGSTWQGGTGELFF. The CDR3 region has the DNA TGCGCCAGCAGCTTGGTCGGGTCGACGTGGCAGGGTGGCACCGGGGAGCTGTTTTTT.

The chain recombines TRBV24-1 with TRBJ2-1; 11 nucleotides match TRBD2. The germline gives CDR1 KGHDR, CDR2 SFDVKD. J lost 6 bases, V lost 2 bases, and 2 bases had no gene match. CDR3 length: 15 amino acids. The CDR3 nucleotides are TGTGCCACCAGTGATTCAGGGACTAGCGGCAATGAGCAGTTCTTC. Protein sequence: CATSDSGTSGNEQFF.

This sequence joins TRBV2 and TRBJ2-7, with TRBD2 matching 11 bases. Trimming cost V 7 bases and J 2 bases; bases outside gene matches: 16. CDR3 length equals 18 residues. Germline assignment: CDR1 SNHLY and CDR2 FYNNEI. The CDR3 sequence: CASKRGSGRAGVPYEQYF. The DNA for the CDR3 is TGTGCCAGCAAGAGGGGTAGCGGGAGGGCCGGGGTCCCCTACGAGCAGTACTTC.

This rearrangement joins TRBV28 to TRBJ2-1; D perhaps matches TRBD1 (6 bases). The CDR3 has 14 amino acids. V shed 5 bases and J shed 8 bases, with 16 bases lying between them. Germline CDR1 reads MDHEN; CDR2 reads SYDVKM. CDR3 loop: CASSPYRDDHEQFF. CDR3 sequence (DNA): TGTGCCAGCAGTCCCTACAGGGATGACCATGAGCAGTTCTTC.